This T cell receptor (beta chain) was captured in a study of control samples from healthy donors and cancer patients. Clones were sequenced by immunoSEQ multiplex PCR, and TCRdb holds only the in-frame ones, with some missing. Among over 150,000 clones, 91% were seen once, and the ten largest hold just over 2%. The TCR originated in a woman aged 40 to 55 in good health. The specimen sequenced was blood.

This CDR3 is CASRDYTNTEAFF. CDR3 in DNA: TGTGCCAGCAGGGATTATACGAACACTGAAGCTTTCTTT. The chain carries TRBV25-1 and TRBJ1-1; D gene uncertain. V lost 6 bases and J lost 1, with 9 bases in between. The CDR3 runs 13 residues. Germline V CDR1 and CDR2: MGHDK, SYGVNS.